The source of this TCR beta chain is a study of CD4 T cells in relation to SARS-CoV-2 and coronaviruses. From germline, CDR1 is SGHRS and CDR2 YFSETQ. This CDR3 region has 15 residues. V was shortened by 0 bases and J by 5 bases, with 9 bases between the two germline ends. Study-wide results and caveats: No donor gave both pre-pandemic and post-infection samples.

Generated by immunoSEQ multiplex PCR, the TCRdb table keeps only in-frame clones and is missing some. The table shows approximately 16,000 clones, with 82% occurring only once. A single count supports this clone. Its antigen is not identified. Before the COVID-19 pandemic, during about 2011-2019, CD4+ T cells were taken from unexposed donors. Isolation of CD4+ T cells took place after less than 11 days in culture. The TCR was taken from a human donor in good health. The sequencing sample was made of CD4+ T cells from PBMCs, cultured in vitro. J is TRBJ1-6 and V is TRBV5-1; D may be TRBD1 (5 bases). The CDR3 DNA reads TGCGCCAGCAGCTTGGATGGGGCCGATAATTCACCCCTCCACTTT. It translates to CASSLDGADNSPLHF.